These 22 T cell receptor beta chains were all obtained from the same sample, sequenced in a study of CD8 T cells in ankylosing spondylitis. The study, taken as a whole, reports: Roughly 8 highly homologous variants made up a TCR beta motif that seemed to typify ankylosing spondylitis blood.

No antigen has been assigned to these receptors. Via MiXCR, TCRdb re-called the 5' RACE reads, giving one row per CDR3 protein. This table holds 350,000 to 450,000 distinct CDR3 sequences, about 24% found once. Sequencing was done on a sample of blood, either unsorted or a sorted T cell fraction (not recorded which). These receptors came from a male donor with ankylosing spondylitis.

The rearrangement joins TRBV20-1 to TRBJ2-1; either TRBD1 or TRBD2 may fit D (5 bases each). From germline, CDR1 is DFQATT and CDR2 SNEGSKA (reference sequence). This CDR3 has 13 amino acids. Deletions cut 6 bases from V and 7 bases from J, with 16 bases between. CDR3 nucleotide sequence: TGCAGTGCCTTCCGGGACCCAACGAATGAGCAGTTCTTC. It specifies CSAFRDPTNEQFF.

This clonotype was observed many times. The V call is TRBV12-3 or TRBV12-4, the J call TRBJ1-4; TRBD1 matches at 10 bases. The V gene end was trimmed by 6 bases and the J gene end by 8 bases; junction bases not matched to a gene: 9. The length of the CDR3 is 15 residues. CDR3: CASSYTTGGLEKLFF. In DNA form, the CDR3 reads TGTGCCAGCAGCTATACGACAGGGGGCCTGGAAAAACTGTTTTTT.

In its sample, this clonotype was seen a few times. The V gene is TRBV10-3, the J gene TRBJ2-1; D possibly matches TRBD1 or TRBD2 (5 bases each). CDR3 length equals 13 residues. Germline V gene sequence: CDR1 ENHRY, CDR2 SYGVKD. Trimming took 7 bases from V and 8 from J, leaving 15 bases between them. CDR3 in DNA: TGTGCCATCACCGGGACCATGGGGCATGAGCAGTTCTTC. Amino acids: CAITGTMGHEQFF.

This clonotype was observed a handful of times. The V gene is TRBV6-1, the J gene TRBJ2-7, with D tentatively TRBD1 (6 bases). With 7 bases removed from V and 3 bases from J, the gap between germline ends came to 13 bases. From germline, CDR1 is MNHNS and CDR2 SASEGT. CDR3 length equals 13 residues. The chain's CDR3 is CASIDPGVYEQYV. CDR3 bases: TGTGCCAGCATCGACCCAGGGGTCTACGAGCAGTACGTC.

For the CDR3, the DNA is TGTGCCAGCAGCTTAGATCTGACTGAAAAACTGTTTTTT. This translates into CASSLDLTEKLFF. The chain uses TRBV7-9 and TRBJ1-4; D not certain. Germline V gene sequence: CDR1 SEHNR, CDR2 FQNEAQ (reference sequence). This CDR3 region has 13 residues. V gave up 1 base and J gave up 7 bases, with 7 bases separating them.

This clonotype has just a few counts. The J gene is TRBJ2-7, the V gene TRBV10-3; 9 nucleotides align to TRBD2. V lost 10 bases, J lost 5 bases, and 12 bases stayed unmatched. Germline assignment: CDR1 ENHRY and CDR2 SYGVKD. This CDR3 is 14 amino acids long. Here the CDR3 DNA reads TGTGCCACCGGTGAAGGACTAGCGACGGACGAGCAGTACTTC. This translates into CATGEGLATDEQYF.

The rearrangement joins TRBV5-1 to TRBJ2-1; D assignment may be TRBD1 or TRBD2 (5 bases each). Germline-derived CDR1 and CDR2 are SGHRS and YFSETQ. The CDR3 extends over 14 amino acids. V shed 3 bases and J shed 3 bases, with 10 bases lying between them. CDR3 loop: CASSWDAGYNEQFF. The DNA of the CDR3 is TGCGCCAGCAGCTGGGACGCGGGCTACAATGAGCAGTTCTTC.

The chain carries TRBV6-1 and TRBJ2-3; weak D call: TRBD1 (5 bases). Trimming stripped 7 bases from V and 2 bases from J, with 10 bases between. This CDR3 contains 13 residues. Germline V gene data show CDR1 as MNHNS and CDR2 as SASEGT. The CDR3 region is CASTQGPTDTQYF. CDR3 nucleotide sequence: TGTGCCAGCACGCAGGGTCCCACAGATACGCAGTATTTT.

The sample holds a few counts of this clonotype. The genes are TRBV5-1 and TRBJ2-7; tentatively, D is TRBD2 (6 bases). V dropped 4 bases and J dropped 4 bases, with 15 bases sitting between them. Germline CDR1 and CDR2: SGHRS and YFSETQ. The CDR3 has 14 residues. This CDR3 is CASSTGTGRYEQYF. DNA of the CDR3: TGCGCCAGCAGCACCGGGACTGGCCGATACGAGCAGTACTTC. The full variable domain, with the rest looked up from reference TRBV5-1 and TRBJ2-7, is KAGVTQTPRYLIKTRGQQVTLSCSPISGHRSVSWYQQTPGQGLQFLFEYFSETQRNKGNFPGRFSGRQFSNSRSEMNVSTLELGDSALYLCASSTGTGRYEQYFGPGTRLTVT.

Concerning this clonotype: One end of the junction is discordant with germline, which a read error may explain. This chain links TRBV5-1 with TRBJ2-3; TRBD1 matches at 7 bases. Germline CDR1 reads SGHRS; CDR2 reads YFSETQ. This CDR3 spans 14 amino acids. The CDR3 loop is CASSLGQHTDTQYF. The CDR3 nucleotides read TGTGCCAGCAGCCTGGGACAGCACACAGATACGCAGTATTTT.

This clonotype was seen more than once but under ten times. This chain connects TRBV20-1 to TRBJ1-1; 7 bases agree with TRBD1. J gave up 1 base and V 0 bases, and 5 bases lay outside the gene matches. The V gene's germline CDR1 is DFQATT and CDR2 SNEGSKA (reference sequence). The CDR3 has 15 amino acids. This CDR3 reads CSARDLRTGNTEAFF. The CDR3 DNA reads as TGCAGTGCTAGAGATCTGAGGACAGGGAACACTGAAGCTTTCTTT.

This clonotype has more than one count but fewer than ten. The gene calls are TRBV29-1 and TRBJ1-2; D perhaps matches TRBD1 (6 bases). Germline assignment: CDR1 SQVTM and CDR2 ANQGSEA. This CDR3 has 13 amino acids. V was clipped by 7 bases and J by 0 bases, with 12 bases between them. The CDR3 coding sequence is TGCAGCGCCGGGACACCAACTAACTATGGCTACACCTTC. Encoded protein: CSAGTPTNYGYTF.

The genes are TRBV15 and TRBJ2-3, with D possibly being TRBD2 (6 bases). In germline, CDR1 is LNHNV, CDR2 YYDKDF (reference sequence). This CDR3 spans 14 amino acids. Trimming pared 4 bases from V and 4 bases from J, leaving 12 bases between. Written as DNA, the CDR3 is TGTGCCACCAGCATACTCGGGAGAGCAGATACGCAGTATTTT. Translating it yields CATSILGRADTQYF.

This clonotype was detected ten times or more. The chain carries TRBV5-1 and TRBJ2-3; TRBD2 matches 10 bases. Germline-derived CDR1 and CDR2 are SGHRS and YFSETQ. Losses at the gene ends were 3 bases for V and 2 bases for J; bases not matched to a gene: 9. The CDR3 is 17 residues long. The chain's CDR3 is CASSSGASGSNTDTQYF. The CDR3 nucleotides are TGCGCCAGCAGCTCGGGTGCTAGCGGGAGCAACACAGATACGCAGTATTTT.

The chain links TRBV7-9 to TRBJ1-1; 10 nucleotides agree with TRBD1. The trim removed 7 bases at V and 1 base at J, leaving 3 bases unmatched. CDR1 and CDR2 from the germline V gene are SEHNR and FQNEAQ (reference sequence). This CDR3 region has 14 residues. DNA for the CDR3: TGTGCCAGCAATCGGGACAGGGGGAACACTGAAGCTTTCTTT. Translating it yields CASNRDRGNTEAFF.

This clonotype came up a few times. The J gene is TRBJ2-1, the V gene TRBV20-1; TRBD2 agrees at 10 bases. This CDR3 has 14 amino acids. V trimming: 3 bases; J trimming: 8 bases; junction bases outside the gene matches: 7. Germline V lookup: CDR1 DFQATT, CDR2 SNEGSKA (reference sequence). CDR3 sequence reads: CSARGASGRHEQFF. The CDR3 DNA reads TGCAGTGCTAGGGGGGCTAGCGGGAGACATGAGCAGTTCTTC.

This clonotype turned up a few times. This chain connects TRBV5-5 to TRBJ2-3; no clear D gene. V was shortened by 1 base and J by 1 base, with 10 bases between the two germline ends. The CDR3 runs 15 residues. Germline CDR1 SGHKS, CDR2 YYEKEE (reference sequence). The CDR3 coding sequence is TGTGCCAGCAGCTTGAGGGCGTGGGGCACAGATACGCAGTATTTT. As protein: CASSLRAWGTDTQYF. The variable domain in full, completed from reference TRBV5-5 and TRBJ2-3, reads DAGVTQSPTHLIKTRGQQVTLRCSPISGHKSVSWYQQVLGQGPQFIFQYYEKEERGRGNFPDRFSARQFPNYSSELNVNALLLGDSALYLCASSLRAWGTDTQYFGPGTRLTVL.

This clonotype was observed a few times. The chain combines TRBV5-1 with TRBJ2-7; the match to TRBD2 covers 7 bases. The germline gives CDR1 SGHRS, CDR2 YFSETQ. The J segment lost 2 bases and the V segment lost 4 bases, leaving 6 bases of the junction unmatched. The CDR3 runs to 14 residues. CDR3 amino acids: CASSRGDFPYEQYV. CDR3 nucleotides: TGCGCCAGCAGCCGGGGGGACTTTCCCTACGAGCAGTACGTC.

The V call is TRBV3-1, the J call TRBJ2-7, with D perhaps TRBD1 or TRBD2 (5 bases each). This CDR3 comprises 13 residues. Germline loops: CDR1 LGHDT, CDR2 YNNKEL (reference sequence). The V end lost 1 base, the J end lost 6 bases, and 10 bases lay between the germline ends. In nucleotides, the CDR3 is TGTGCCAGCAGCCAAGCCTTAGGGACCGAGCAGTACTTC. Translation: CASSQALGTEQYF.

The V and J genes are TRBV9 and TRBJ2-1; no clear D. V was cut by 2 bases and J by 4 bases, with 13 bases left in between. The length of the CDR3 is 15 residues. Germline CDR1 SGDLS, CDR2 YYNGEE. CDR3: CASSVTPMGYNEQFF. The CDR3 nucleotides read TGTGCCAGCAGCGTGACCCCCATGGGTTACAATGAGCAGTTCTTC.

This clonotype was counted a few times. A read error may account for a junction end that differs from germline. CDR3 amino acids: CASRESGANVLTF. Written as DNA, the CDR3 is TGTGCCAGCAGGGAATCTGGGGCCAACGTCCTGACTTTC. V and J are TRBV25-1 and TRBJ2-6, with D hard to call. This CDR3 spans 13 amino acids. Germline assignment: CDR1 MGHDK and CDR2 SYGVNS.

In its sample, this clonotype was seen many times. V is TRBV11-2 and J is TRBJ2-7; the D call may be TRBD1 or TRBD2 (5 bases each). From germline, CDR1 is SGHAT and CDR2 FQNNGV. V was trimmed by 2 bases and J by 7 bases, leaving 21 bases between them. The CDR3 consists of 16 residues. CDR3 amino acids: CASSLYGTSSLGEQYF. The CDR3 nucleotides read TGTGCCAGCAGCTTATATGGGACGTCCTCTTTGGGGGAGCAGTACTTC.